These T cell receptor beta chains were read from a single sample in a study of cytomegalovirus exposure and HLA in healthy donors. This table comes from immunoSEQ multiplex PCR, and its TCRdb copy is limited to in-frame clones, with some not included. The data show some 210,000 clones, 87% seen once. The sequenced material came from PBMCs. These receptors originate from a woman aged 18-29 years in good health and CMV-seropositive. CDR3s include the opening cysteine and the closing phenylalanine or tryptophan. A D gene is named only where the DNA matches it firmly. The size of a clone is reported for some rows only, either as once, few or many, or as a class for expanded clones.

CDR3: CASSSAAGPSYEQYF
DNA: TGTGCCAGCAGCTCCGCCGCGGGTCCTTCCTACGAGCAGTACTTC
size: -
V: TRBV7-6
J: TRBJ2-7
D: -

CDR3: CASSLGGVPDTQYF
DNA: TGTGCCAGCAGCTTAGGGGGAGTCCCAGATACGCAGTATTTT
size: -
V: TRBV11-2
J: TRBJ2-3
D: -

CDR3: CASSLPNTSPETQYF
DNA: TGCGCCAGCAGCTTGCCCAACACTAGCCCCGAGACCCAGTACTTC
size: -
V: TRBV5-1
J: TRBJ2-5
D: -

CDR3: CAWSQRADQPQHF
DNA: TGTGCCTGGAGTCAGAGGGCGGATCAGCCCCAGCATTTT
size: -
V: TRBV30
J: TRBJ1-5
D: -

CDR3: CATSIRTGFNQPQHF
DNA: TGTGCCACCAGCATTCGGACAGGTTTCAATCAGCCCCAGCATTTT
size: once
V: TRBV15
J: TRBJ1-5
D: TRBD1

CDR3: CASSVEAGRGTEAFF
DNA: TGTGCCAGCAGCGTAGAGGCAGGAAGGGGCACTGAAGCTTTCTTT
size: -
V: TRBV9
J: TRBJ1-1
D: -

CDR3: CASRTFRLARTPDGGNTIYF
DNA: TGTGCCAGCAGGACGTTTCGCCTAGCTAGGACCCCGGACGGAGGAAACACCATATATTTT
size: -
V: TRBV28
J: TRBJ1-3
D: -

CDR3: CASSEQRGSFEQYF
DNA: TGTGCCAGCAGTGAACAGCGGGGGTCCTTCGAGCAGTACTTC
size: -
V: TRBV2
J: TRBJ2-7
D: TRBD2

CDR3: CASSGDGLGETQYF
DNA: TGCGCCAGCAGCGGCGACGGACTGGGAGAGACCCAGTACTTC
size: once
V: TRBV5-1
J: TRBJ2-5
D: -

CDR3: CASSPTGATYNEQFF
DNA: TGTGCCAGCAGCCCGACAGGGGCTACCTACAATGAGCAGTTCTTC
size: -
V: TRBV28
J: TRBJ2-1
D: TRBD1

CDR3: CASSIRTGGIDNEQFF
DNA: TGTGCCAGCAGCATAAGGACAGGGGGCATAGACAATGAGCAGTTCTTC
size: -
V: TRBV27
J: TRBJ2-1
D: TRBD1

CDR3: CAWRPPGVYQPQHF
DNA: TGTGCCTGGAGACCCCCAGGGGTCTATCAGCCCCAGCATTTT
size: -
V: TRBV30
J: TRBJ1-5
D: -

CDR3: CASSFRLGLGSTDTQYF
DNA: TGTGCCAGCAGCTTCCGTCTCGGACTCGGTTCCACAGATACGCAGTATTTT
size: -
V: TRBV5-8
J: TRBJ2-3
D: -

CDR3: CASSADRLEQYF
DNA: TGTGCCAGCAGTGCGGACAGGTTAGAGCAGTACTTC
size: -
V: TRBV6-1
J: TRBJ2-7
D: TRBD1

CDR3: CASSLQRGYTF
DNA: TGTGCCAGCAGTTTACAACGGGGCTACACCTTC
size: few
V: TRBV28
J: TRBJ1-2
D: -

CDR3: CASTQREGGGETQYF
DNA: TGCGCCAGCACCCAGCGGGAGGGCGGAGGGGAGACCCAGTACTTC
size: -
V: TRBV4-1
J: TRBJ2-5
D: TRBD2

CDR3: CASSDSYKGGPPHYGYTF
DNA: TGTGCCAGCAGTGACTCCTACAAAGGGGGACCGCCGCACTATGGCTACACCTTC
size: -
V: TRBV6-4
J: TRBJ1-2
D: -

CDR3: CASSSGIQSGLGNYGYTF
DNA: TGTGCCAGCTCGTCCGGGATCCAGTCGGGACTAGGGAACTATGGCTACACCTTC
size: once
V: TRBV18
J: TRBJ1-2
D: -

CDR3: CASSVSLLASSTDTQYF
DNA: TGTGCCAGCAGCGTCTCCCTACTAGCGTCTAGCACAGATACGCAGTATTTT
size: -
V: TRBV9
J: TRBJ2-3
D: TRBD2

CDR3: CASGKVAGRFFEQYF
DNA: TGTGCCAGCGGTAAAGTAGCGGGAAGGTTTTTTGAGCAGTACTTC
size: many
V: TRBV28
J: TRBJ2-7
D: TRBD2

CDR3: CASSPSGTARREQYF
DNA: TGTGCCAGCTCACCCTCGGGGACAGCGCGTCGCGAGCAGTACTTC
size: -
V: TRBV18
J: TRBJ2-7
D: TRBD1

CDR3: CASSVGLAGYNEQFF
DNA: TGTGCCAGCAGCGTAGGACTAGCGGGCTACAATGAGCAGTTCTTC
size: once
V: TRBV9
J: TRBJ2-1
D: TRBD2

CDR3: CAWSPDRALNYEQYF
DNA: TGTGCCTGGTCTCCCGACAGAGCCCTCAACTACGAGCAGTACTTC
size: -
V: TRBV30
J: TRBJ2-7
D: -

CDR3: CSVEDRGTREKLFF
DNA: TGCAGCGTTGAAGATCGGGGGACTCGTGAAAAACTGTTTTTT
size: -
V: TRBV29-1
J: TRBJ1-4
D: -

CDR3: CASSVGTGSNYGYTF
DNA: TGTGCCAGCAGCGTTGGGACAGGATCTAACTATGGCTACACCTTC
size: -
V: TRBV9
J: TRBJ1-2
D: TRBD1

CDR3: CASSPTPGSPYEQYF
DNA: TGTGCCAGCAGCCCCACTCCCGGGAGCCCTTACGAGCAGTACTTC
size: -
V: TRBV9
J: TRBJ2-7
D: -

CDR3: CASSMLAQETQYF
DNA: TGTGCCAGTAGTATGTTGGCCCAAGAGACCCAGTACTTC
size: -
V: TRBV19
J: TRBJ2-5
D: -

CDR3: CASSHLAGMLTEAFF
DNA: TGCGCCAGCAGCCACTTGGCAGGGATGCTCACTGAAGCTTTCTTT
size: -
V: TRBV4-1
J: TRBJ1-1
D: -

CDR3: CASSWQGIQPQHF
DNA: TGTGCCAGCAGCTGGCAGGGGATACAGCCCCAGCATTTT
size: -
V: TRBV5-6
J: TRBJ1-5
D: -

CDR3: CASSEESSNEKLFF
DNA: TGTGCCAGCAGTGAGGAAAGTAGCAATGAAAAACTGTTTTTT
size: once
V: TRBV6-1
J: TRBJ1-4
D: -

CDR3: CASSVGILYEQYF
DNA: TGTGCCAGCAGTGTCGGGATCCTCTACGAGCAGTACTTC
size: few
V: TRBV2
J: TRBJ2-7
D: -

CDR3: CASTPSGQMNTEAFF
DNA: TGTGCCAGCACCCCTTCGGGACAGATGAACACTGAAGCTTTCTTT
size: -
V: TRBV28
J: TRBJ1-1
D: TRBD1

CDR3: CASSSDRERYNEQFF
DNA: TGTGCCAGCAGCTCGGACAGGGAGAGGTACAATGAGCAGTTCTTC
size: -
V: TRBV6-5
J: TRBJ2-1
D: TRBD1

CDR3: CASSPPDRKRNEQYF
DNA: TGCGCCAGCAGCCCCCCGGACAGGAAAAGAAACGAGCAGTACTTC
size: once
V: TRBV4-1
J: TRBJ2-7
D: TRBD1

CDR3: CAWGPIGGGNQPQHF
DNA: TGTGCCTGGGGCCCCATAGGGGGCGGCAATCAGCCCCAGCATTTT
size: many
V: TRBV30
J: TRBJ1-5
D: TRBD1

CDR3: CASSLTFETVKNEQYF
DNA: TGTGCCAGCAGTTTGACCTTCGAGACAGTGAAAAACGAGCAGTACTTC
size: -
V: TRBV28
J: TRBJ2-7
D: -

CDR3: CASSQSGSLGYEQYF
DNA: TGCGCCAGCAGCCAATCCGGGAGCTTGGGGTACGAGCAGTACTTC
size: once
V: TRBV4-1
J: TRBJ2-7
D: -

CDR3: CASSSAGGYEKLFF
DNA: TGCGCCAGCAGCTCGGCGGGAGGGTATGAAAAACTGTTTTTT
size: -
V: TRBV5-1
J: TRBJ1-4
D: -

CDR3: CALDFPTGELFF
DNA: TGTGCCTTGGACTTTCCGACCGGGGAGCTGTTTTTT
size: -
V: TRBV7-2
J: TRBJ2-2
D: -

CDR3: CASKLAGFPDTQYF
DNA: TGTGCCAGCAAGCTAGCGGGTTTTCCAGATACGCAGTATTTT
size: -
V: TRBV6-1
J: TRBJ2-3
D: TRBD2

CDR3: CASSSGRATGELFF
DNA: TGTGCCAGCAGTAGCGGGAGGGCCACCGGGGAGCTGTTTTTT
size: many
V: TRBV6-1
J: TRBJ2-2
D: TRBD2

CDR3: CASSPTRDRNTEAFF
DNA: TGTGCCAGCAGCCCTACCCGGGACAGGAACACTGAAGCTTTCTTT
size: -
V: TRBV6-1
J: TRBJ1-1
D: TRBD1

CDR3: CASSFLLSDTQYF
DNA: TGTGCCAGCAGTTTCTTGTTGTCAGATACGCAGTATTTT
size: -
V: TRBV27
J: TRBJ2-3
D: -

CDR3: CASSPMEVLNTEAFF
DNA: TGTGCCAGCTCACCAATGGAGGTCTTGAACACTGAAGCTTTCTTT
size: -
V: TRBV18
J: TRBJ1-1
D: -

CDR3: CASSFPTPSGKADTQYF
DNA: TGTGCCAGCAGTTTCCCTACCCCTAGCGGGAAGGCAGATACGCAGTATTTT
size: -
V: TRBV28
J: TRBJ2-3
D: TRBD2

CDR3: CASSSGQGRETQYF
DNA: TGTGCCAGCAGCTCCGGACAGGGACGAGAGACCCAGTACTTC
size: -
V: TRBV5-4
J: TRBJ2-5
D: TRBD1

CDR3: CASSYRASGRQGEQFF
DNA: TGTGCCAGCAGTTACAGGGCTAGCGGGAGACAGGGTGAGCAGTTCTTC
size: -
V: TRBV6-6
J: TRBJ2-1
D: TRBD2